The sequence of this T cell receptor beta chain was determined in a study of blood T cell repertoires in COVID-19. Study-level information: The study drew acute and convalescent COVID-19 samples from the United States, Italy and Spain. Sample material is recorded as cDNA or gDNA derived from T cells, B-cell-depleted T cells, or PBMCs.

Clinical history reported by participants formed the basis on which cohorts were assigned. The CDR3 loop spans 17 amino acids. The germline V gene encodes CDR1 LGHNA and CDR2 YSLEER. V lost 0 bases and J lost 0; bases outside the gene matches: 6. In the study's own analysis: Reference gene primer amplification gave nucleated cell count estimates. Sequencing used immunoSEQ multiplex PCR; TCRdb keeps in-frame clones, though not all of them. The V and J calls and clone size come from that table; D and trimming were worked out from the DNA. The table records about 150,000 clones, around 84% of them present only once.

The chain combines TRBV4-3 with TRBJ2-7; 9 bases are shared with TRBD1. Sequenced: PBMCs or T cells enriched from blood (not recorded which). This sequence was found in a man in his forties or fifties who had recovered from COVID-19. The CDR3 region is CASSQDYPGQGSYEQYF. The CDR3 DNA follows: TGCGCCAGCAGCCAAGATTATCCGGGACAGGGCTCCTACGAGCAGTACTTC.